A single sample is the source of the 24 T cell receptor beta chains below, sequenced in a study of T cell responses to AZD1222 COVID-19 vaccine. The method was immunoSEQ multiplex PCR; TCRdb's version includes in-frame clones alone and lacks a portion of them. This table has roughly 160,000 clones, 92% appearing once. The sequencing here drew on peripheral blood, taken 28 days after the second AZD1222 dose. Receptor source: an adult who received the AZD1222 COVID-19 vaccine.

V and J are TRBV18 and TRBJ2-3; D remains ambiguous. Trimming took 2 bases from V and 4 from J, leaving 7 bases between them. The CDR3 covers 13 residues. Germline CDR1 is KGHSH and CDR2 is LQKENI. The CDR3 protein is CASSPGAADTQYF. The CDR3 nucleotides are TGTGCCAGCTCACCAGGTGCTGCAGATACGCAGTATTTT. The full variable domain, completed using reference TRBV18 and TRBJ2-3, is NAGVMQNPRHLVRRRGQEARLRCSPMKGHSHVYWYRQLPEEGLKFMVYLQKENIIDESGMPKERFSAEFPKEGPSILRIQQVVRGDSAAYFCASSPGAADTQYFGPGTRLTVL.

This chain uses TRBV30 with TRBJ1-1; 7 bases are shared with TRBD1. CDR3 length equals 14 residues. In germline, CDR1 is GTSNPN, CDR2 SVGIG (reference sequence). With V trimmed by 5 bases and J by 7 bases, 13 bases remained unmatched. CDR3 protein: CAWGPFTGDSEAFF. Here the CDR3 DNA reads TGTGCCTGGGGCCCCTTTACAGGGGATAGTGAAGCTTTCTTT.

The chain uses TRBV6-4 and TRBJ1-2; D is unresolved. There are 16 residues in the CDR3. The V end was cut by 4 bases, the J end by 5 bases, with 20 bases between. The germline V gene encodes CDR1 MRHNA and CDR2 SNTAGT. The CDR3 sequence is CASSGAEAELVYGYTF. Here the CDR3 DNA reads TGTGCCAGCAGTGGCGCGGAGGCAGAGCTCGTTTATGGCTACACCTTC.

This chain connects TRBV18 to TRBJ1-1; 9 bases are shared with TRBD1. From germline, CDR1 is KGHSH and CDR2 LQKENI. Germline trimming cut 4 bases from V and 1 base from J; bases unmatched to any gene: 10. The CDR3 has 17 residues. CDR3 coding DNA: TGTGCCAGCTCACAGATTGGACAGGGGACTCGGAACACTGAAGCTTTCTTT. Its translation: CASSQIGQGTRNTEAFF. Combining the CDR3 with reference TRBV18 and TRBJ1-1 gives the whole variable domain NAGVMQNPRHLVRRRGQEARLRCSPMKGHSHVYWYRQLPEEGLKFMVYLQKENIIDESGMPKERFSAEFPKEGPSILRIQQVVRGDSAAYFCASSQIGQGTRNTEAFFGQGTRLTVV.

This chain joins TRBV4-3 and TRBJ2-1; D possibly corresponds to TRBD1 (6 bases). The CDR3 totals 13 residues. The germline CDR1 and CDR2 sequences are LGHNA and YSLEER. V dropped 1 base and J dropped 10 bases, with 11 bases sitting between them. This CDR3 is CASSQGKQGEQFF. CDR3 coding DNA: TGCGCCAGCAGCCAAGGGAAACAGGGAGAGCAGTTCTTC.

This chain uses TRBV7-2 with TRBJ2-7; 8 bases are shared with TRBD2. V shed 3 bases and J 4 bases; nucleotides not matched to a gene: 8. The germline gives CDR1 SGHTA, CDR2 FQGNSA. This CDR3 has 15 amino acids. DNA of the CDR3: TGTGCCAGCAGCTTCCGGGAGGGGTTTGGATACGAGCAGTACTTC. Its translation: CASSFREGFGYEQYF.

This chain links TRBV9 with TRBJ2-1; maybe TRBD2 (6 bases). The germline CDR1 and CDR2 sequences are SGDLS and YYNGEE. The CDR3 covers 15 residues. V was pared by 0 bases and J by 5 bases, with 12 bases between. CDR3 nucleotide sequence: TGTGCCAGCAGCGTAGAGGGTAGCGGACACAATGAGCAGTTCTTC. This encodes CASSVEGSGHNEQFF.

The chain employs TRBV14 and TRBJ1-1, with D unresolved. Germline lookup yields CDR1 SGHDN and CDR2 FVKESK. The ends were cut back, 4 bases at V and 5 bases at J, with 14 bases in the middle. This CDR3 spans 14 amino acids. The CDR3 sequence: CASSLRGRGTEAFF. Here the CDR3 DNA reads TGTGCCAGCAGCCTCCGGGGTCGCGGGACTGAAGCTTTCTTT.

This chain links TRBV3-1 (or the pseudogene TRBV3-2) with TRBJ2-1; perhaps TRBD2 as D (5 bases). The germline V gene encodes CDR1 LGHDT and CDR2 YNNKEL (reference sequence). CDR3 length: 15 amino acids. Trimming pared 3 bases from V and 2 bases from J, leaving 11 bases between. The CDR3 region is CASSQSGEPYNEQFF. In DNA form, the CDR3 reads TGTGCCAGCAGCCAGTCCGGGGAGCCCTACAATGAGCAGTTCTTC.

This rearrangement joins TRBV28 to TRBJ2-1; D not certain. The ends were cut back, 6 bases at V and 7 bases at J, with 10 bases in the middle. CDR1 and CDR2 (germline): MDHEN, SYDVKM. This CDR3 is 12 amino acids long. CDR3: CASRGPTNEQFF. The CDR3 bases are TGTGCCAGCAGAGGACCTACGAATGAGCAGTTCTTC.

This rearrangement joins TRBV5-6 to TRBJ2-3, with D perhaps matching TRBD1 (6 bases). There are 15 residues in the CDR3. The germline V gene has CDR1 SGHDT and CDR2 YYEEEE. Trimming left V 0 bases short and J 2 bases short, with 10 bases between. CDR3 loop: CASSLAGQNTDTQYF. Written as DNA, the CDR3 is TGTGCCAGCAGCTTGGCTGGACAGAACACAGATACGCAGTATTTT. Drawing the rest from reference TRBV5-6 and TRBJ2-3, the complete variable domain is DAGVTQSPTHLIKTRGQQVTLRCSPKSGHDTVSWYQQALGQGPQFIFQYYEEEERQRGNFPDRFSGHQFPNYSSELNVNALLLGDSALYLCASSLAGQNTDTQYFGPGTRLTVL.

This clone has more than one count but fewer than ten. J is TRBJ1-6 and V is TRBV19; D uncertain. Trimming cost V 3 bases and J 0 bases, with 9 bases left between them. Germline V gene lookup returns CDR1 LNHDA and CDR2 SQIVND (reference sequence). The CDR3 extends over 16 amino acids. The CDR3 here is CASSIRPSSYNSPLHF. For the CDR3, the DNA is TGTGCCAGTAGTATCCGACCCAGCTCCTATAATTCACCCCTCCACTTT. Complete variable domain (other parts from reference TRBV19 and TRBJ1-6): DGGITQSPKYLFRKEGQNVTLSCEQNLNHDAMYWYRQDPGQGLRLIYYSQIVNDFQKGDIAEGYSVSREKKESFPLTVTSAQKNPTAFYLCASSIRPSSYNSPLHFGNGTRLTVT.

The rearrangement uses TRBV15 and TRBJ2-3, with TRBD2 identical over 10 bases. V shed 5 bases and J 2 bases; nucleotides not matched to a gene: 4. This CDR3 region has 15 residues. Germline CDR1 reads LNHNV; CDR2 reads YYDKDF (reference sequence). The CDR3 nucleotides are TGTGCCACCAGCCACGGGACTAGCGACACAGATACGCAGTATTTT. It translates to CATSHGTSDTDTQYF.

The J gene is TRBJ1-2, the V gene TRBV29-1; 9 bases match TRBD1. Germline CDR1 reads SQVTM; CDR2 reads ANQGSEA. The CDR3 runs 16 residues. The V and J ends lost 6 bases and 3 bases, in that order; junction bases with no gene match: 14. CDR3 loop: CSVPRDRVGLDYGYTF. The CDR3, as DNA: TGCAGCGTCCCCCGGGACAGGGTAGGTCTGGACTATGGCTACACCTTC.

V usage is TRBV11-2 and J usage is TRBJ2-1; TRBD2 matches at 9 bases. With V trimmed by 1 base and J by 4 bases, 5 bases remained unmatched. The germline gives CDR1 SGHAT, CDR2 FQNNGV. This CDR3 contains 16 residues. CDR3 region: CASSLVLAGTYNEQFF. Here the CDR3 DNA reads TGTGCCAGCAGCTTAGTGCTAGCGGGAACTTACAATGAGCAGTTCTTC. Drawing the rest from reference TRBV11-2 and TRBJ2-1, the complete variable domain is EAGVAQSPRYKIIEKRQSVAFWCNPISGHATLYWYQQILGQGPKLLIQFQNNGVVDDSQLPKDRFSAERLKGVDSTLKIQPAKLEDSAVYLCASSLVLAGTYNEQFFGPGTRLTVL.

The chain has TRBV7-2 and TRBJ1-6; tentatively, D is TRBD1 (6 bases). The V end was cut by 4 bases, the J end by 9 bases, with 13 bases between. This CDR3 has 14 amino acids. The germline V gene has CDR1 SGHTA and CDR2 FQGNSA. CDR3 loop: CASSSQGVSSPLHF. CDR3 sequence (DNA): TGTGCCAGCAGCTCACAGGGAGTTTCTTCACCCCTCCACTTT.

The genes are TRBV19 and TRBJ1-1; D may be TRBD1 (5 bases). The germline gives CDR1 LNHDA, CDR2 SQIVND (reference sequence). V was shortened by 10 bases and J by 5 bases, with 20 bases between the two germline ends. CDR3 length: 14 residues. The CDR3 DNA reads TGTGCCACTAGAGGGAGGGACCGAGGAACTGAAGCTTTCTTT. Translation gives CATRGRDRGTEAFF. Full variable domain (rest looked up from reference TRBV19 and TRBJ1-1): DGGITQSPKYLFRKEGQNVTLSCEQNLNHDAMYWYRQDPGQGLRLIYYSQIVNDFQKGDIAEGYSVSREKKESFPLTVTSAQKNPTAFYLCATRGRDRGTEAFFGQGTRLTVV.

This chain links TRBV2 with TRBJ2-2, with 7 positions matching TRBD1. Germline-derived CDR1 and CDR2 are SNHLY and FYNNEI. V lost 6 bases, J lost 6 bases, and 13 bases stayed unmatched. There are 16 residues in the CDR3. The CDR3 DNA sequence: TGTGCCAGCAGCCTCATCGGAGTTACAGGGGCCGGGGAGCTGTTTTTT. Its translation: CASSLIGVTGAGELFF.

The count of this clone is one. The chain recombines TRBV6-6 with TRBJ1-5; tentative D call: TRBD1 (5 bases). Germline V gives CDR1 MNHNY, CDR2 SVGAGI (reference sequence). Trimming left V 3 bases short and J 6 bases short, with 15 bases between. This CDR3 contains 15 residues. The CDR3 region has the DNA TGTGCCAGCAGTTATGGGACCCCGGTCCGTCAGCCCCAGCATTTT. Amino acids: CASSYGTPVRQPQHF.

The DNA for the CDR3 is TGCGCCAGCAGCTTGGGCATAGGGGACATCGTTTCATTGGAGGCTTTCTTT. Translated, it gives CASSLGIGDIVSLEAFF. V usage is TRBV5-1 and J usage is TRBJ1-1; maybe TRBD1 (6 bases). This CDR3 comprises 17 residues. V was shortened by 0 bases and J by 11 bases, with 26 bases between the two germline ends. Germline V gives CDR1 SGHRS, CDR2 YFSETQ. Complete variable domain (other parts from reference TRBV5-1 and TRBJ1-1): KAGVTQTPRYLIKTRGQQVTLSCSPISGHRSVSWYQQTPGQGLQFLFEYFSETQRNKGNFPGRFSGRQFSNSRSEMNVSTLELGDSALYLCASSLGIGDIVSLEAFFGQGTRLTVV.

Of note for this clone: This CDR3 fails to terminate in the conserved phenylalanine or tryptophan, so it likely reflects a read error. The limits of the CDR3 on the DNA are not certain, so only TCRdb's listed CDR3 is given. The chain uses TRBV12-3 or TRBV12-4 and TRBJ1-1; the listed D gene, TRBD1, was not tested against the DNA. The CDR3 sequence runs 12 residues, both termini included. The CDR3 sequence: CASSLPQGSLSI.

The V gene is TRBV5-4, the J gene TRBJ2-4; 9 bases match TRBD2. The CDR3 sequence is 17 residues long. Germline V gives CDR1 SGHNT, CDR2 YYREEE (reference sequence). The V segment lost 2 bases and the J segment 0 bases; nucleotides outside the gene matches: 6. CDR3 bases: TGTGCCAGCAGCTTACTAGCGGGTCCGCTAGCCAAAAACATTCAGTACTTC. It translates to CASSLLAGPLAKNIQYF.

The rearrangement links TRBV28 to TRBJ1-2, with 10 bases matching TRBD1. V lost 4 bases and J lost 3; bases outside the gene matches: 14. The V gene's germline CDR1 is MDHEN and CDR2 SYDVKM. This CDR3 has 18 amino acids. CDR3 protein: CASSSPTPTGGEHYGYTF. CDR3 nucleotide sequence: TGTGCCAGCAGTTCCCCCACCCCGACAGGGGGCGAACACTATGGCTACACCTTC.

The gene calls are TRBV6-1 and TRBJ1-5; no firm D call. The CDR3 totals 15 residues. V was pared by 1 base and J by 10 bases, with 17 bases between. Germline V CDR1 and CDR2: MNHNS, SASEGT. This chain's CDR3 is CASSEGSGRLPPQHF. Written as DNA, the CDR3 is TGTGCCAGCAGTGAAGGATCTGGGCGGCTCCCCCCCCAGCATTTT.